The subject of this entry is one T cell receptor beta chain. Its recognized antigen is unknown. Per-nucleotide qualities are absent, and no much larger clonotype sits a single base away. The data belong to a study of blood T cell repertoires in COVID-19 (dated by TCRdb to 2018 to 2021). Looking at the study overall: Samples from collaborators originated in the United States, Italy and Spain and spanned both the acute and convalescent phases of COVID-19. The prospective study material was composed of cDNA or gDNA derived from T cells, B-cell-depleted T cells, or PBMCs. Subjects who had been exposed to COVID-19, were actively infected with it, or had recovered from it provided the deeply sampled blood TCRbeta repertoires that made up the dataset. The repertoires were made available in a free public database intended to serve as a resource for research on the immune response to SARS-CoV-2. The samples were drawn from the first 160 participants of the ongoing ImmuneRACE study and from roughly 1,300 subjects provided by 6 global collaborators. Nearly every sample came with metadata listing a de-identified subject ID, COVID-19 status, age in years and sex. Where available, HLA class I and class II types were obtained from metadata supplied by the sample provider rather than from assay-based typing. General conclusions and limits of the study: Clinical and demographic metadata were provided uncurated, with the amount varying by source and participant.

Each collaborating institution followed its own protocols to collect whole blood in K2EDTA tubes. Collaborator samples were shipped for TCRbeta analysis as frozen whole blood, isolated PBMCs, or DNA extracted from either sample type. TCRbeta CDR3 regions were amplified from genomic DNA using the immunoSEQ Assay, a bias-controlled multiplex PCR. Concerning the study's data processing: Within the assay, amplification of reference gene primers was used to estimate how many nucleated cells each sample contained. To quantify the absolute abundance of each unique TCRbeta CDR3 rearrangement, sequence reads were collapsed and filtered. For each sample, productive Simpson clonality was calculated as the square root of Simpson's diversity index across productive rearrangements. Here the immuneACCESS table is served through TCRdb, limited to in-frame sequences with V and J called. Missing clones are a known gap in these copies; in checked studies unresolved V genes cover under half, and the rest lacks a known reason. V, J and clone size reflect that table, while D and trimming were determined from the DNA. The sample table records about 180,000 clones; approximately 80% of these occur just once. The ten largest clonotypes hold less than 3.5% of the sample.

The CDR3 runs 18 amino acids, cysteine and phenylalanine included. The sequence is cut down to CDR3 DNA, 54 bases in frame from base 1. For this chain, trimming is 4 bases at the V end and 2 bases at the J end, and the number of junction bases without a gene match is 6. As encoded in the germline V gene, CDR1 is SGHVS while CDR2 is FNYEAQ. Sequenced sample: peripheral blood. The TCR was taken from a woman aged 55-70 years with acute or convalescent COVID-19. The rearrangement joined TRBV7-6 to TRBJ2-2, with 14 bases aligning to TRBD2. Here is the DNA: TGTGCCAGCAGCTATGGGACTAGCGGGGGTCTTAACACCGGGGAGCTGTTTTTT. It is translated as CASSYGTSGGLNTGELFF. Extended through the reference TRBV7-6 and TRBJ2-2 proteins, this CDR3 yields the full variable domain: GAGVSQSPRYKVTKRGQDVALRCDPISGHVSLYWYRQALGQGPEFLTYFNYEAQQDKSGLPNDRFSAERPEGSISTLTIQRTEQRDSAMYRCASSYGTSGGLNTGELFFGEGSRLTVL.